Shown below are 2 T cell receptor beta chains from a single sample sequenced in a study of T cells in Graves' hyperthyroidism and ophthalmopathy (dated by TCRdb to the late 2010s). Library preparation employed multiplex PCR. Sequencing relied on an Illumina HiSeq 2000. The TCR beta CDR3 regions were amplified from the RNA transcripts. The first round of RT-PCR for the TCR CDR3 was performed with the HTBI primer set and the Qiagen OneStep RT-PCR kit. TCRdb trimmed public reads at Q25 via fastp, called clones via MiXCR and kept in-frame beta chains. Rows with one shared CDR3 protein collapse into an entry with the most common genes and DNA. This sample gives approximately 420,000 distinct CDR3 sequences in total; more than 13% of them show up just once. The ten biggest clones cover over 25% of the sample. Sequenced: blood. These receptors came from a woman younger than 45 with Graves' hyperthyroidism.

J is TRBJ2-7 and V is TRBV7-2; tentatively, D is TRBD1 or TRBD2 (5 bases each). Trimming stripped 3 bases from V and 0 bases from J, with 9 bases between. This CDR3 contains 14 residues. Germline assignment: CDR1 SGHTA and CDR2 FQGNSA. CDR3 residues: CASSFRDGSYEQYF. The CDR3 DNA reads TGTGCCAGCAGCTTTAGGGACGGCTCCTACGAGCAGTACTTC.

This clonotype was picked up many times. This sequence joins TRBV12-3 or TRBV12-4 and TRBJ2-1; no definite D call. CDR3 length equals 13 residues. V lost 7 bases and J 5 bases, leaving 12 bases between the germline ends. Here the CDR3 DNA reads TGTGCCAGCAAGGCCAGTGCGGACAATGAGCAGTTCTTC. Amino acid sequence: CASKASADNEQFF.